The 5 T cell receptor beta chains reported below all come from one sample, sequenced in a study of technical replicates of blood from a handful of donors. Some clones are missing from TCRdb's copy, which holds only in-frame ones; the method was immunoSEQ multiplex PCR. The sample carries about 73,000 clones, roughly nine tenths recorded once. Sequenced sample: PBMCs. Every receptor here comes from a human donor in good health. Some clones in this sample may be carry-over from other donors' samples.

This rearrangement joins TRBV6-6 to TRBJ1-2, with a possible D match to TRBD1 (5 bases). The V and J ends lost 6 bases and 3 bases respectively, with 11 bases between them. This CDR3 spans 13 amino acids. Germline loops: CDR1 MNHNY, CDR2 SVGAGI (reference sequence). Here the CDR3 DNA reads TGTGCCAGCAGACGGGGGGGTGACTATGGCTACACCTTC. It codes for CASRRGGDYGYTF.

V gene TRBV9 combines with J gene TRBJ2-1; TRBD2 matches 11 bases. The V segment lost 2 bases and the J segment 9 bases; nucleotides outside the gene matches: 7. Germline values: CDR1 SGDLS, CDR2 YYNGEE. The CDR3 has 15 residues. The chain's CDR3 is CASSVGTSGLVEQFF. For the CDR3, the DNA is TGTGCCAGCAGCGTCGGGACTAGCGGACTTGTTGAGCAGTTCTTC.

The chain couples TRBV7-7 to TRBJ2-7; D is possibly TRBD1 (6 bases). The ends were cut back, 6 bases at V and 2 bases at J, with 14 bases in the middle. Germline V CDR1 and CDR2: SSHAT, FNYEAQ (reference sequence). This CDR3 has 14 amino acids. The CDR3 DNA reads TGTGCCAGCAGTTCCCGGGACACAACCTACGAGCAGTACTTC. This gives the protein CASSSRDTTYEQYF.

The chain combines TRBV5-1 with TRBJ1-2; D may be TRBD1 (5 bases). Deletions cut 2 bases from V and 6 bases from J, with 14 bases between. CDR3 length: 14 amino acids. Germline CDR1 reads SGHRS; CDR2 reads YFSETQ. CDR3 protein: CASSFNPGLNGYTF. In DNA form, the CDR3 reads TGCGCCAGCAGCTTCAATCCAGGGCTAAATGGCTACACCTTC.

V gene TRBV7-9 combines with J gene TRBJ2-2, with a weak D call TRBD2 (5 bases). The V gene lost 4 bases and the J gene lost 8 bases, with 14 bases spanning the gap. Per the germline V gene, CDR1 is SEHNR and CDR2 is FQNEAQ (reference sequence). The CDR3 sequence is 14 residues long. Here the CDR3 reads CASSSERREGELFF. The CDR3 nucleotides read TGTGCCAGCAGCTCCGAACGCCGGGAAGGGGAGCTGTTTTTT.